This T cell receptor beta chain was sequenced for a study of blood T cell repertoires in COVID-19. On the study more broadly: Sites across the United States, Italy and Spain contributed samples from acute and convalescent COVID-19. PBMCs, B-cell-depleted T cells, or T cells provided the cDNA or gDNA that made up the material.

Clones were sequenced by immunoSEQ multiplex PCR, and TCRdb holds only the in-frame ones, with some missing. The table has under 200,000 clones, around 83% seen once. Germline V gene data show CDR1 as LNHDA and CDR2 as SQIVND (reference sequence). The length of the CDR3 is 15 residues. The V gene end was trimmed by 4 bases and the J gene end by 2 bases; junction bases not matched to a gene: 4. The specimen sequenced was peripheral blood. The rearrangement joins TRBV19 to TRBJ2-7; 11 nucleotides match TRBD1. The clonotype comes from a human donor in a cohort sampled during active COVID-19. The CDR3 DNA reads TGTGCCAGTAGTAGCGGGACAGGGGGACCCTACGAGCAGTACTTC. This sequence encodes CASSSGTGGPYEQYF.